This entry concerns a single T cell receptor (beta chain). Its antigen is unknown. The V gene's germline CDR1 is SGDLS and CDR2 YYNGEE. This CDR3 has 13 residues. V was cut by 0 bases and J by 9 bases, with 10 bases left in between. The naive CD8 fraction comprised CD45RO-negative cells positively selected for CCR7 and excluded terminally differentiated effector memory CD45RA+ cells. All participating donors were Caucasian adults from Nashville, Tennessee. The data derive from a study of shared clonotypes between healthy human individuals. Background on the study: Each donor's CD8 memory used one plate, CD8 naive two, each CD4 subset three.

The method was immunoSEQ multiplex PCR; TCRdb's version includes in-frame clones alone and lacks a portion of them. The repertoire holds about 2 million clones, about 94% seen once, with 1% to 1.3% in the top ten. Study-wide results and caveats: Naive CD4 clonotypes overlapped across several donors at roughly 5%.

V and J are TRBV9 and TRBJ2-1; D is ambiguous. The sample comprised naive CD8+ T cells sorted from blood. This TCR came from a man aged 18 to 29 in good health. The CDR3 DNA sequence: TGTGCCAGCAGCGTAGCTGGGTACGGTGAGCAGTTCTTC. It yields the protein CASSVAGYGEQFF.